This entry describes one TCR beta chain. Its antigen is undetermined. Targeted sequencing depth ranged from 1 in 200,000 to 1 in 1 million T cells. Assay: immunoSEQ multiplex PCR; the TCRdb copy retains only in-frame clones and omits some. The sample consists of approximately 140,000 clones, less than 95% of them appearing once. This sample is drawn from a study of cytotoxic CD8 clonotypes in ibrutinib-treated CLL. The study's findings and limits: Sustained-remission patients were sampled at one set of times and progressing patients at different ones. Before falling back toward baseline at progression, clonality had risen at the time of ibrutinib response.

CDR1 and CDR2 (germline): SGHAT, FQNNGV. With 2 bases clipped from V and 5 bases from J, the junction kept 7 bases outside the gene matches. The CDR3 consists of 16 residues. The rearrangement uses TRBV11-2 and TRBJ2-1, with 9 bases matching TRBD1. This sequence was found in a human donor with chronic lymphocytic leukemia. The sequenced sample was PBMCs, obtained after 12 months of ibrutinib treatment. The CDR3 protein is CASSLSWGQGNNEQFF. CDR3 bases: TGTGCCAGCAGCTTATCCTGGGGACAGGGTAACAATGAGCAGTTCTTC.